The source of this TCR beta chain is a study of shared clonotypes between healthy human individuals. The length of the CDR3 is 14 residues. Germline V gene sequence: CDR1 KGHSH, CDR2 LQKENI. V lost 5 bases, J lost 3 bases, and 5 bases stayed unmatched. In the source study's methods: Filtering differed, since immunoSEQ gave only junction sequences and no quality scores. The protocol was immunoSEQ multiplex PCR, while the TCRdb copy is restricted to in-frame clones and leaves out a portion. The V and J calls and clone size are taken from that table; D and trimming were inferred from the DNA. The table shows about 1.1 million clones, with 77% occurring only once.

The rearrangement uses TRBV18 and TRBJ2-7; 9 positions match TRBD2. Sequenced input: memory CD4+ T cells from PBMCs. Subset denoted: CD45RA-negative fraction. The sequence came from a man younger than 30 in good health. Some clones in this sample may be carry-over from other donors' samples. The chain's CDR3 is CASSDSSGNYEQYF. The CDR3 nucleotides are TGTGCCAGCTCAGACTCTAGCGGGAACTACGAGCAGTACTTC.